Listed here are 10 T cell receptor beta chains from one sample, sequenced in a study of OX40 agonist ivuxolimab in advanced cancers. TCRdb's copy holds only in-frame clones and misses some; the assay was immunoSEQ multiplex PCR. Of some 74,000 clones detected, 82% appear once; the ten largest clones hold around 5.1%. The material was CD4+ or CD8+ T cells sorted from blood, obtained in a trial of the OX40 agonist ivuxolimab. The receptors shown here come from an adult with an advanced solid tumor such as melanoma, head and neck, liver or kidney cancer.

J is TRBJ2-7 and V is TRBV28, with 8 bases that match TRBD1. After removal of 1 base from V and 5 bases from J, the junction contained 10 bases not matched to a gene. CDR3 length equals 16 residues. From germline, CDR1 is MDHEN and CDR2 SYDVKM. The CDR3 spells CASSLSSGQGKDEQYF. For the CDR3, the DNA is TGTGCCAGCAGTTTATCTTCCGGACAGGGTAAAGACGAGCAGTACTTC. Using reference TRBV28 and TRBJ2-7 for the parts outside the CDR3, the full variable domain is DVKVTQSSRYLVKRTGEKVFLECVQDMDHENMFWYRQDPGLGLRLIYFSYDVKMKEKGDIPEGYSVSREKKERFSLILESASTNQTSMYLCASSLSSGQGKDEQYFGPGTRLTVT.

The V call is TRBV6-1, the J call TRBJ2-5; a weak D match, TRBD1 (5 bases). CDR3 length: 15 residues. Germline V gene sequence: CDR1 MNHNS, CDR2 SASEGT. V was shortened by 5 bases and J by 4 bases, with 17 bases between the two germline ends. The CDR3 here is CASSFTKGLGETQYF. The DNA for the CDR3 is TGTGCCAGCAGTTTCACTAAGGGGCTGGGAGAGACCCAGTACTTC.

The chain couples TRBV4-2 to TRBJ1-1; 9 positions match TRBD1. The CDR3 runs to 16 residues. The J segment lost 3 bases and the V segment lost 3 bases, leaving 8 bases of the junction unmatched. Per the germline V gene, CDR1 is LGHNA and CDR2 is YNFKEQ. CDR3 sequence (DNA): TGTGCCAGCAGCCACGCCCTAGGGACAGGGTACACTGAAGCTTTCTTT. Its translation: CASSHALGTGYTEAFF.

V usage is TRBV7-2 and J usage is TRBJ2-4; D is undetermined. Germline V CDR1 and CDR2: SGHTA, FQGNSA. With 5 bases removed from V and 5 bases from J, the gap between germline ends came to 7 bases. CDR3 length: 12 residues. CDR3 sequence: CASSPQENIQYF. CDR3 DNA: TGTGCCAGCAGCCCTCAAGAAAACATTCAGTACTTC.

The CDR3 spells CAIAGEYEQYF. The CDR3 coding sequence is TGTGCCATCGCAGGGGAGTACGAGCAGTACTTC. This chain joins TRBV10-3 and TRBJ2-7; D is possibly TRBD1 (6 bases). CDR1 is ENHRY, CDR2 SYGVKD, per germline. The CDR3 has 11 amino acids. V was cut by 8 bases and J by 4 bases, with 9 bases left in between.

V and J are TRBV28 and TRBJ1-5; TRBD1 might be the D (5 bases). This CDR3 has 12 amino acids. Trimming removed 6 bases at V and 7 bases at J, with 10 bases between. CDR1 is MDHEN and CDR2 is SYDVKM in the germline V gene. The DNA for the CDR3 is TGTGCCAGCAGGGGGGGACCGCAGCCCCAGCATTTT. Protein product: CASRGGPQPQHF.

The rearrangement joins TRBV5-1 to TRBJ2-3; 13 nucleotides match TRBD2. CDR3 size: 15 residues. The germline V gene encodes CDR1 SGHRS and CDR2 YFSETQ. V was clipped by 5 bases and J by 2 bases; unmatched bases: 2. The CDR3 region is CASRGTSGNTDTQYF. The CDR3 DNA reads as TGCGCCAGCAGGGGGACTAGCGGGAACACAGATACGCAGTATTTT.

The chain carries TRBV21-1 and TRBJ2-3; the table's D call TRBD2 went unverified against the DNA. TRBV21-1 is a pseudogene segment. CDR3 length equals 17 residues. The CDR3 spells CASSIIIAGERTDTQYF. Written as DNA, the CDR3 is TGTGCCAGCAGCATTATAATAGCGGGAGAGAGGACAGATACGCAGTATTTT.

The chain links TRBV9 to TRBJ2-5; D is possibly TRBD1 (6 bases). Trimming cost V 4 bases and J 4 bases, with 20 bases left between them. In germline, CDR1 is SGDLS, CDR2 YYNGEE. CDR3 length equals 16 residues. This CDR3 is CASSTGQLPRGETQYF. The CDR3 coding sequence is TGTGCCAGCAGCACGGGACAACTCCCCAGGGGAGAGACCCAGTACTTC.

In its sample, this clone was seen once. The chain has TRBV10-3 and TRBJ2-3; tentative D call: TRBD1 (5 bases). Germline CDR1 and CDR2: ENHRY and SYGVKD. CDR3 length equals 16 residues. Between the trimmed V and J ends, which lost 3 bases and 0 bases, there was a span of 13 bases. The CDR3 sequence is CAISDFQGRSTDTQYF. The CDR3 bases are TGTGCCATCAGTGATTTTCAGGGCAGGAGCACAGATACGCAGTATTTT.